This T cell receptor (beta chain) was sequenced for a study of blood T cell repertoires in COVID-19. Looking at the study overall: The samples span acute and convalescent COVID-19 from the United States, Italy and Spain. PBMCs, B-cell-depleted T cells, or T cells provided the cDNA or gDNA that made up the material.

In the authors' methods: Amplification of reference gene primers was used by the study to estimate nucleated cell counts. This table comes from immunoSEQ multiplex PCR, and its TCRdb copy is limited to in-frame clones, with some not included. That table furnishes V, J and clone size, whereas the DNA furnished D and trimming. This sample has approximately 200,000 clones, with 94% found just once. Seattle participants joined during active infection and were tracked over time. The sample comprised peripheral blood. The TCR was taken from a man between 25 and 39 years old with COVID-19, enrolled during active disease.

Here the CDR3 DNA reads TGTGCCAGCAGTCCCCTAAGGGGCGGGATGAACACCGGGGAGCTGTTTTTT. This sequence encodes CASSPLRGGMNTGELFF. This rearrangement joins TRBV6-6 to TRBJ2-2, with D perhaps TRBD2 (6 bases). Germline CDR1 is MNHNY and CDR2 is SVGAGI (reference sequence). CDR3 length: 17 amino acids. V lost 5 bases, J lost 1 base, and 17 bases lay in between.